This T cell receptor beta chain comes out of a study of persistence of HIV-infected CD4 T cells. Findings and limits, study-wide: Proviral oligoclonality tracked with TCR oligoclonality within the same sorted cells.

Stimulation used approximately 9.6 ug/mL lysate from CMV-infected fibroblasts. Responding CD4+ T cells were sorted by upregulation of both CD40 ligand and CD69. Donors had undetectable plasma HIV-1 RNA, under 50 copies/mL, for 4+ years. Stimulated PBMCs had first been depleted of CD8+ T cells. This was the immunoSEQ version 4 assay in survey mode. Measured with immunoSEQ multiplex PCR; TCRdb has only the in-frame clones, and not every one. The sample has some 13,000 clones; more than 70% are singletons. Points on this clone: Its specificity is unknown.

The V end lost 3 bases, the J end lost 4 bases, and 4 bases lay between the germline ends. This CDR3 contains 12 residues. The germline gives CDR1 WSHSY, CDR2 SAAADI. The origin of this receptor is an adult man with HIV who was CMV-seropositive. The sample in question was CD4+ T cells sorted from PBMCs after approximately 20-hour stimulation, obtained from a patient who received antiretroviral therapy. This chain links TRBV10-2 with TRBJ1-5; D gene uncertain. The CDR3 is CASSDQNQPQHF. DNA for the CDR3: TGCGCCAGCAGTGACCAAAATCAGCCCCAGCATTTT.